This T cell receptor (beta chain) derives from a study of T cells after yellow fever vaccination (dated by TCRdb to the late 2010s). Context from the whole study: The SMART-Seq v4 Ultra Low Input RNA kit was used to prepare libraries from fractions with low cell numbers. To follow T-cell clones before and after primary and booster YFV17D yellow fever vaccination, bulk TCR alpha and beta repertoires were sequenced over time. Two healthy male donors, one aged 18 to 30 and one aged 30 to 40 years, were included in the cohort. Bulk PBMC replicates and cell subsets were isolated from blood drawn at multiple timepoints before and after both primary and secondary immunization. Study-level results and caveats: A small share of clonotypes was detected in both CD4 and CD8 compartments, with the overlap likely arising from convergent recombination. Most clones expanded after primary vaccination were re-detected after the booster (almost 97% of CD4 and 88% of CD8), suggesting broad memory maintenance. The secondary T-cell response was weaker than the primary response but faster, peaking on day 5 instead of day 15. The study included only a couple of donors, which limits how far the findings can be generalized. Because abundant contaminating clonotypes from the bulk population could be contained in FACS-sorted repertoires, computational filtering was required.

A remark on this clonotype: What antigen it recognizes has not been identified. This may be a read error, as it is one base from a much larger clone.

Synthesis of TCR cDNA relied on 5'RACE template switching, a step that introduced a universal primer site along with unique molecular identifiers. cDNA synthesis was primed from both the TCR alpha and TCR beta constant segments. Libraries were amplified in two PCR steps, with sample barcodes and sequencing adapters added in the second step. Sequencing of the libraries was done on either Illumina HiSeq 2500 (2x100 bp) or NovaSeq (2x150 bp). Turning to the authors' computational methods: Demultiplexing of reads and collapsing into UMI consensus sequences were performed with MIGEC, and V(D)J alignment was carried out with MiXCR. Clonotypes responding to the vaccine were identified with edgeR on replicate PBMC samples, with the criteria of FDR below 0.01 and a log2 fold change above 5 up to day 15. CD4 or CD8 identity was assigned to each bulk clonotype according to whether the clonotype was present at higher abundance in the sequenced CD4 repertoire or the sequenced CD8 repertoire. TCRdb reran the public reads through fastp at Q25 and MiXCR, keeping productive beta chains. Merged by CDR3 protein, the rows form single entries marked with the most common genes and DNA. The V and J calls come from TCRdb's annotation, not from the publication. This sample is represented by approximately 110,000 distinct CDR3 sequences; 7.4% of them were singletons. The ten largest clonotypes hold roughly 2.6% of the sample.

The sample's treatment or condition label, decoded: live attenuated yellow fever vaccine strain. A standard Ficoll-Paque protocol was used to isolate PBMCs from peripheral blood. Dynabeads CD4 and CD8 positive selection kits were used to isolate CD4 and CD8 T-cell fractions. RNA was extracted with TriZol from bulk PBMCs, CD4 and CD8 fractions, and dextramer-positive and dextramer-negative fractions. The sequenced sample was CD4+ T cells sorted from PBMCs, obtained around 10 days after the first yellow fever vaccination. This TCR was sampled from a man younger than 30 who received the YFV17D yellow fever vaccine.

The DNA sequence follows: TGCGCCAGCAGCCAAGATGGGACTAGCGGGGGGGCCAAGTCCCAGTACTTC. This sequence encodes CASSQDGTSGGAKSQYF. The chain was built from TRBV4-1 and TRBJ2-5; a stretch of 16 junction bases matches TRBD2. V has 0 bases trimmed and J has 9 bases trimmed; junction bases matching no gene number 7. The germline V gene yields MGHRA for CDR1 and YSYEKL for CDR2. Inclusive of the bounding cysteine and phenylalanine, the CDR3 is 17 residues long. Only the CDR3 part of the read is kept: 51 bases, read in frame from the first base.